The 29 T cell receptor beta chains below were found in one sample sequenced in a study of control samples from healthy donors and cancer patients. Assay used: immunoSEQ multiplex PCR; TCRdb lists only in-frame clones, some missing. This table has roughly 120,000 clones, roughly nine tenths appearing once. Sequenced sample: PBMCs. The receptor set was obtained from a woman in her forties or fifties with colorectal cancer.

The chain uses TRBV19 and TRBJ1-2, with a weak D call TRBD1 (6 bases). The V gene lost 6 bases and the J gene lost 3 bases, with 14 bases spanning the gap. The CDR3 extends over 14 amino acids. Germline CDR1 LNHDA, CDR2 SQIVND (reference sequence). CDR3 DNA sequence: TGTGCCAGTAGCGTCGGCAACAGGGACTATGGCTACACCTTC. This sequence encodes CASSVGNRDYGYTF. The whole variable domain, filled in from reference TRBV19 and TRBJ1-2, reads DGGITQSPKYLFRKEGQNVTLSCEQNLNHDAMYWYRQDPGQGLRLIYYSQIVNDFQKGDIAEGYSVSREKKESFPLTVTSAQKNPTAFYLCASSVGNRDYGYTFGSGTRLTVV.

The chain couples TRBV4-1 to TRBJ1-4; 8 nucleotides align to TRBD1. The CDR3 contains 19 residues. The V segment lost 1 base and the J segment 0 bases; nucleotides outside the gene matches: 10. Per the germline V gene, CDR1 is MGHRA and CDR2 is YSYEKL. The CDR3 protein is CASSQGRTGWEATNEKLFF. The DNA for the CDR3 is TGCGCCAGCAGCCAAGGTCGGACAGGGTGGGAAGCAACTAATGAAAAACTGTTTTTT.

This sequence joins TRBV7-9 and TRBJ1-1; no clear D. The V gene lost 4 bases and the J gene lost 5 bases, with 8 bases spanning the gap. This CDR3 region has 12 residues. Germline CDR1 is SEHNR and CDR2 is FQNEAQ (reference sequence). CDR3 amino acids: CASSSRWTEAFF. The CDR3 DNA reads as TGTGCCAGCAGCTCAAGGTGGACTGAAGCTTTCTTT.

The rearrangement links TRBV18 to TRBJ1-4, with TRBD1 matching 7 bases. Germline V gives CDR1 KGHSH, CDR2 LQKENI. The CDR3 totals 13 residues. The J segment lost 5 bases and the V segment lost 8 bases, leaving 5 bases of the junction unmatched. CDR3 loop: CASAGTENEKLFF. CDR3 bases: TGTGCCAGCGCCGGGACAGAAAATGAAAAACTGTTTTTT.

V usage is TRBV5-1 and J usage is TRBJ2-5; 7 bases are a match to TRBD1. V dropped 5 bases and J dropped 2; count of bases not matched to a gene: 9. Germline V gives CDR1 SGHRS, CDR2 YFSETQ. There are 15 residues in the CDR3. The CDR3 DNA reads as TGCGCCAGCAGTTTGAGGGGGCCCTCACAAGAGACCCAGTACTTC. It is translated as CASSLRGPSQETQYF.

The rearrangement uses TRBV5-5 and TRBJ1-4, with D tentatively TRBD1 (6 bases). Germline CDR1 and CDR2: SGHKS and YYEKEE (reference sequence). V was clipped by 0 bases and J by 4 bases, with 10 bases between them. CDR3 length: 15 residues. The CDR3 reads CASSLARGINEKLFF. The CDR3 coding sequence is TGTGCCAGCAGCTTGGCCAGGGGAATTAATGAAAAACTGTTTTTT.

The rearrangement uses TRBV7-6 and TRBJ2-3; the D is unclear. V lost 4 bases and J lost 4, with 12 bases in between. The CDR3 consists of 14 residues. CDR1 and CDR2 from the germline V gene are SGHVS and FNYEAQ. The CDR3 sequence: CASSSVGVPDTQYF. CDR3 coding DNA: TGTGCCAGCAGCTCGGTTGGGGTACCAGATACGCAGTATTTT.

The DNA of the CDR3 is TGTGCCAGCAGTGAAGCACCGGACAGCCTAGGACATTTT. Its translation is CASSEAPDSLGHF. The chain couples TRBV6-1 to TRBJ1-5; D possibly corresponds to TRBD1 (6 bases). V lost 0 bases and J lost 16, with 16 bases in between. The CDR3 has 13 amino acids. Germline V CDR1 and CDR2: MNHNS, SASEGT.

CDR3 nucleotide sequence: TGTGCCAGCAGTTTAAGACCCGACAGGATGGGTTTCTTC. Protein sequence: CASSLRPDRMGFF. The chain links TRBV12-3 or TRBV12-4 to TRBJ2-1, with D perhaps matching TRBD1 (6 bases). V was pared by 2 bases and J by 16 bases, with 18 bases between. This CDR3 is built from 13 residues.

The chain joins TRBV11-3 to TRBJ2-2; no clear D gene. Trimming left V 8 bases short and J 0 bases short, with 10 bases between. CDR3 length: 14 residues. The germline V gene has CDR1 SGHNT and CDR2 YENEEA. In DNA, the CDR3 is TGTGCCAGCCAGGTTGGAACGAACACCGGGGAGCTGTTTTTT. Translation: CASQVGTNTGELFF.

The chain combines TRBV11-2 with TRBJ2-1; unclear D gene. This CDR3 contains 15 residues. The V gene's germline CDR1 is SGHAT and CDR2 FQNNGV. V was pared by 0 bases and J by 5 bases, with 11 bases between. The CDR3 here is CASSLDASRHNEQFF. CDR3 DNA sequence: TGTGCCAGCAGCTTAGACGCCTCCCGTCACAATGAGCAGTTCTTC.

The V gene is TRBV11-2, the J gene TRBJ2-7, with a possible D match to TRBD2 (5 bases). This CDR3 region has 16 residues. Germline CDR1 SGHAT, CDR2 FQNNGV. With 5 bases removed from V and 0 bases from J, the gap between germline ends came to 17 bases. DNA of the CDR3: TGTGCCAGCAGCCCCCGACCGGGGAGCGGCTCCTACGAGCAGTACTTC. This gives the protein CASSPRPGSGSYEQYF. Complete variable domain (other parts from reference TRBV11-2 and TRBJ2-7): EAGVAQSPRYKIIEKRQSVAFWCNPISGHATLYWYQQILGQGPKLLIQFQNNGVVDDSQLPKDRFSAERLKGVDSTLKIQPAKLEDSAVYLCASSPRPGSGSYEQYFGPGTRLTVT.

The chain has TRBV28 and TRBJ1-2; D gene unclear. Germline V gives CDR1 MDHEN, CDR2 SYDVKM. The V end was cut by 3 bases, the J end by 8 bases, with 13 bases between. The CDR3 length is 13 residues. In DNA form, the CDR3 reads TGTGCCAGCAGTTTTATGTCGTCAGGCGGCTACACCTTC. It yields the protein CASSFMSSGGYTF.

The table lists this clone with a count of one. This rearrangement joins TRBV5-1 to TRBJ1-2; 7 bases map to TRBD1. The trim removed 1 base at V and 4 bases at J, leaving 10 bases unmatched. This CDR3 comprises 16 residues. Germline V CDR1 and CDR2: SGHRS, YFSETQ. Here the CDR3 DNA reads TGCGCCAGCAGCTTGTCGGGGCCGGGACAGCTCTATGGCTACACCTTC. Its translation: CASSLSGPGQLYGYTF.

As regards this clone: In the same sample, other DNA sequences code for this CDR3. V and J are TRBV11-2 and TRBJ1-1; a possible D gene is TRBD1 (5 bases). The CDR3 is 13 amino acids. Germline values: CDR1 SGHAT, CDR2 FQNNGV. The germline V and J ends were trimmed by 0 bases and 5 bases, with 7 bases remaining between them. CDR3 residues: CASSLDRGTEAFF. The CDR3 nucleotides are TGTGCCAGCAGCTTAGATCGGGGGACTGAAGCTTTCTTT. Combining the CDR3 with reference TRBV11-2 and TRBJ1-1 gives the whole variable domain EAGVAQSPRYKIIEKRQSVAFWCNPISGHATLYWYQQILGQGPKLLIQFQNNGVVDDSQLPKDRFSAERLKGVDSTLKIQPAKLEDSAVYLCASSLDRGTEAFFGQGTRLTVV.

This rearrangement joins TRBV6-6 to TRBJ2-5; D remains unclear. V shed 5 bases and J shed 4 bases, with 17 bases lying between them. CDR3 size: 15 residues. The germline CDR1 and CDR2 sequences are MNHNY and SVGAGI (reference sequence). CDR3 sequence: CASSEQSPGRETQYF. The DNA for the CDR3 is TGTGCCAGCAGTGAGCAATCTCCGGGCCGAGAGACCCAGTACTTC.

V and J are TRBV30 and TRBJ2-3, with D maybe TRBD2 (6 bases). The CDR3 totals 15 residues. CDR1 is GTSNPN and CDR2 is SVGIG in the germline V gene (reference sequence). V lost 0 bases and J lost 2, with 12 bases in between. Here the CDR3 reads CAWSVGGADTDTQYF. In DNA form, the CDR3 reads TGTGCCTGGAGTGTAGGAGGGGCAGACACAGATACGCAGTATTTT. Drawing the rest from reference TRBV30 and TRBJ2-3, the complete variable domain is SQTIHQWPATLVQPVGSPLSLECTVEGTSNPNLYWYRQAAGRGLQLLFYSVGIGQISSEVPQNLSASRPQDRQFILSSKKLLLSDSGFYLCAWSVGGADTDTQYFGPGTRLTVL.

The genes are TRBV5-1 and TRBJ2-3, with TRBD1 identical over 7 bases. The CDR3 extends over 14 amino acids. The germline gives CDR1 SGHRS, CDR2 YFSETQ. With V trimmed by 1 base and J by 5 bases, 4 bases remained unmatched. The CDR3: CASSLSDREDTQYF. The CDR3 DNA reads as TGCGCCAGCAGCTTGTCCGACAGGGAAGATACGCAGTATTTT. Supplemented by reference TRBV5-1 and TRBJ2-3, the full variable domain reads KAGVTQTPRYLIKTRGQQVTLSCSPISGHRSVSWYQQTPGQGLQFLFEYFSETQRNKGNFPGRFSGRQFSNSRSEMNVSTLELGDSALYLCASSLSDREDTQYFGPGTRLTVL.

The CDR3 loop reads CAWGMGQFSGNTIYF. The CDR3 DNA sequence: TGTGCCTGGGGCATGGGACAGTTCTCTGGAAACACCATATATTTT. The chain has TRBV30 and TRBJ1-3, with TRBD1 identical over 7 bases. This CDR3 contains 15 residues. J was trimmed by 0 bases and V by 5 bases; bases with no gene match: 7. Germline CDR1 reads GTSNPN; CDR2 reads SVGIG (reference sequence).

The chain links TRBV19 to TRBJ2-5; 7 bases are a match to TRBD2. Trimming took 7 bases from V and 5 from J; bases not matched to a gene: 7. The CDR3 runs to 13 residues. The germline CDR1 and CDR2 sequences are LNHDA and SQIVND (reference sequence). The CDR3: CASTGNGRETQYF. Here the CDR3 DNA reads TGTGCCAGTACAGGGAACGGGAGGGAGACCCAGTACTTC.

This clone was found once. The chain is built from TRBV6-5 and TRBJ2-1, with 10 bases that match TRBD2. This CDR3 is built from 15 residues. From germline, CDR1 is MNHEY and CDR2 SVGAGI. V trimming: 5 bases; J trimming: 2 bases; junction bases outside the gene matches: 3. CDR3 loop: CASSKTSGAYNEQFF. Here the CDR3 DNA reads TGTGCCAGCAGTAAAACTAGCGGGGCCTACAATGAGCAGTTCTTC.

In DNA form, the CDR3 reads TGTGCCAGCAGCCACTCAGCGAACACTGAAGCTTTCTTT. It translates to CASSHSANTEAFF. The chain joins TRBV3-1 (or the pseudogene TRBV3-2) to TRBJ1-1; D gene unclear. The CDR3 has 13 residues. Germline CDR1 LGHDT, CDR2 YNNKEL (reference sequence). V was shortened by 3 bases and J by 1 base, with 6 bases between the two germline ends.

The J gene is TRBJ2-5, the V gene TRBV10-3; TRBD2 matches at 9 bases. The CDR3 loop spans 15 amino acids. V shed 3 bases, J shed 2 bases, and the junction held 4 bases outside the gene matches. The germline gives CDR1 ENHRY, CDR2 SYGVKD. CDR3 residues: CAISDPAGGQETQYF. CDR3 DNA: TGTGCCATCAGTGATCCAGCGGGGGGACAAGAGACCCAGTACTTC.

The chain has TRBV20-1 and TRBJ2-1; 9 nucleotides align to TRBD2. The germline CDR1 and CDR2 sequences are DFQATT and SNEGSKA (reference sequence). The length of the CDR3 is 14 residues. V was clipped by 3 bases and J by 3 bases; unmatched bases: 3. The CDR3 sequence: CSASSGSGYNEQFF. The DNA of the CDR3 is TGCAGTGCTAGTAGCGGGAGCGGCTACAATGAGCAGTTCTTC.

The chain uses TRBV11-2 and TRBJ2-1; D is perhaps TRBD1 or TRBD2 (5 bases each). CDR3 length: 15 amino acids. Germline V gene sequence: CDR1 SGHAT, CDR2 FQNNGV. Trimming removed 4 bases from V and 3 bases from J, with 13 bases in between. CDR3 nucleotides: TGTGCCAGCAGCTCGGAGCGTGGGGGCTACAATGAGCAGTTCTTC. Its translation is CASSSERGGYNEQFF. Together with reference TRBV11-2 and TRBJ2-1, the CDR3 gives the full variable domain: EAGVAQSPRYKIIEKRQSVAFWCNPISGHATLYWYQQILGQGPKLLIQFQNNGVVDDSQLPKDRFSAERLKGVDSTLKIQPAKLEDSAVYLCASSSERGGYNEQFFGPGTRLTVL.

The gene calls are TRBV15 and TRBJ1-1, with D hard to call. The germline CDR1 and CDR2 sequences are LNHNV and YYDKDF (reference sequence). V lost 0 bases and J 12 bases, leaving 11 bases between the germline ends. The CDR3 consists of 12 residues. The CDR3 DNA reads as TGTGCCACCAGCAGAGATTCCTCAACGTCTTTCTTT. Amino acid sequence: CATSRDSSTSFF.

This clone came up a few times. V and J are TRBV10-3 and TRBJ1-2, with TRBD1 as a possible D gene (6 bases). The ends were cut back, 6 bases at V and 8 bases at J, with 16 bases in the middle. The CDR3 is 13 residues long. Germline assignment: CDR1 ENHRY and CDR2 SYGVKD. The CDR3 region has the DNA TGTGCCATCAGCCGAGACGGGGGCAGAGGCTACACCTTC. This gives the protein CAISRDGGRGYTF.

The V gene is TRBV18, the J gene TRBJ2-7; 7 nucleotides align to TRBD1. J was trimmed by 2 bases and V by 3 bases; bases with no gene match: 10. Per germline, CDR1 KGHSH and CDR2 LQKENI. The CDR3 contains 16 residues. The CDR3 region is CASSPGTVSLTYEQYF. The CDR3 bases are TGTGCCAGCTCACCTGGGACAGTCAGCCTCACCTACGAGCAGTACTTC. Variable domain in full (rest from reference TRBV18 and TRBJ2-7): NAGVMQNPRHLVRRRGQEARLRCSPMKGHSHVYWYRQLPEEGLKFMVYLQKENIIDESGMPKERFSAEFPKEGPSILRIQQVVRGDSAAYFCASSPGTVSLTYEQYFGPGTRLTVT.

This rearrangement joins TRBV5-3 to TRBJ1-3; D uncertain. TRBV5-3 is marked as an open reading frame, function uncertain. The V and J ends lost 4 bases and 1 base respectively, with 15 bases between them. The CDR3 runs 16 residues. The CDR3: CARSAIRQSSGNTIYF. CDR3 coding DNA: TGTGCCAGAAGCGCGATCAGGCAATCGTCTGGAAACACCATATATTTT.